The rows below give T cell receptor beta chains drawn from one sample of a study of CD4 T cells in relation to SARS-CoV-2 and coronaviruses. These receptors have no known antigen. Here immunoSEQ multiplex PCR was the method, and the copy in TCRdb shows in-frame clones only, minus some. Here the sample spans about 23,000 clones, over 70% being singletons. The sequenced material came from CD4+ T cells from PBMCs, cultured in vitro. These receptor sequences come from a human donor in good health. Each CDR3 is given with its conserved first and last residue. A D gene is named only where the DNA matches it firmly. Clone size is stated in some rows and not others, as once, few, many or a class when expanded.

TRBD2,TRBV6-2/TRBV6-3,TRBJ2-1,17,-,TGTGCCAGCAGTAGGAGGTTTAACGGGGGGGCCTACAATGAGCAGTTCTTC,CASSRRFNGGAYNEQFF
TRBD2,TRBV14,TRBJ2-1,16,-,TGTGCCAGCAGCCAGCTTACTAGCGGGCCAGCGAATGAGCAGTTCTTC,CASSQLTSGPANEQFF
TRBD1,TRBV28,TRBJ1-4,15,once,TGTGCCAGCAGTTCACAGGGGGAGCCTAATGAAAAACTGTTTTTT,CASSSQGEPNEKLFF
-,TRBV28,TRBJ2-7,13,-,TGTGCCAGCAGTTTACAGGCATCCTACGAGCAGTACTTC,CASSLQASYEQYF
-,TRBV5-1,TRBJ2-5,14,-,TGCGCCAGCAGCAAGGGGCGGGACCAAGAGACCCAGTACTTC,CASSKGRDQETQYF
-,TRBV5-4,TRBJ1-2,15,-,TGTGCCAGCAGCCCCGGACAGTTTGGGGGCTATGGCTACACCTTC,CASSPGQFGGYGYTF
-,TRBV12-3/TRBV12-4,TRBJ2-1,12,-,TGTGCCAGCACGGGTCGGGGCGATGAGCAGTTCTTC,CASTGRGDEQFF
-,TRBV5-1,TRBJ1-5,13,few,TGCGCCAGCAGCTTAGATAGCAATCAGCCCCAGCATTTT,CASSLDSNQPQHF
-,TRBV20-1,TRBJ1-5,14,-,TGCAGTGCTAGTGCCCCAGGGAGCAATCAGCCCCAGCATTTT,CSASAPGSNQPQHF
-,TRBV10-3,TRBJ1-3,13,-,TGTGCCATCAGTGAGATGCCAGGAAACACCATATATTTT,CAISEMPGNTIYF